A single sample is the source of the 21 T cell receptor beta chains below, sequenced in a study of cytomegalovirus exposure and HLA in healthy donors. Vbeta (60) and Jbeta (13) primers were used in the PCR. The data were produced by immunoSEQ multiplex PCR, yet TCRdb's version contains in-frame clones alone and is incomplete. The sample shows tens of thousands of clones, around three quarters of them seen only once. The sequencing sample was made of PBMCs. The receptors here all came from a male donor in good health and CMV-seronegative.

The chain uses TRBV9 and TRBJ2-5; 9 positions match TRBD2. Germline values: CDR1 SGDLS, CDR2 YYNGEE. V lost 3 bases to trimming and J lost 5 bases; unmatched junction nucleotides: 8. The CDR3 is 15 residues long. The CDR3 loop reads CASSALAGGHETQYF. The CDR3 DNA sequence: TGTGCCAGCAGCGCCCTGGCGGGGGGGCACGAGACCCAGTACTTC.

The chain carries TRBV15 and TRBJ2-1; a weak D match, TRBD1 (7 bases). The germline V gene encodes CDR1 LNHNV and CDR2 YYDKDF (reference sequence). There are 15 residues in the CDR3. V lost 5 bases and J lost 7, with 18 bases in between. The CDR3 coding sequence is TGTGCCACCAGCCCGCTGAAGGCAGGGGGGAATGAGCAGTTCTTC. Translating gives CATSPLKAGGNEQFF.

The chain is built from TRBV6-5 and TRBJ1-2; no reliable D call. Germline V lookup: CDR1 MNHEY, CDR2 SVGAGI. The CDR3 has 13 amino acids. V was clipped by 6 bases and J by 3 bases, with 11 bases between them. The CDR3 sequence: CASRGEEYYGYTF. CDR3 DNA sequence: TGTGCCAGCAGGGGAGAGGAATACTATGGCTACACCTTC.

On this clone itself: No DNA is shown, since the ends of the CDR3 on it are uncertain; the CDR3 is the one TCRdb lists. The chain employs TRBV12-5 and TRBJ1-5. Germline CDR1 LGHNT, CDR2 FRNRAP. Counting both end residues, the CDR3 totals 19 amino acids. CDR3 protein: CARGGIFPAWGCGNQPQNF.

This chain links TRBV19 with TRBJ1-6; 11 bases are a match to TRBD1. Germline assignment: CDR1 LNHDA and CDR2 SQIVND (reference sequence). CDR3 length: 16 amino acids. After removal of 3 bases from V and 5 bases from J, the junction contained 3 bases not matched to a gene. The CDR3 bases are TGTGCCAGTAGTATGGACAGGGGGCTTCATAATTCACCCCTCCACTTT. It codes for CASSMDRGLHNSPLHF. The full variable domain, rest sourced from reference TRBV19 and TRBJ1-6, is DGGITQSPKYLFRKEGQNVTLSCEQNLNHDAMYWYRQDPGQGLRLIYYSQIVNDFQKGDIAEGYSVSREKKESFPLTVTSAQKNPTAFYLCASSMDRGLHNSPLHFGNGTRLTVT.

The rearrangement joins TRBV9 to TRBJ2-3; TRBD2 agrees at 12 bases. Per germline, CDR1 SGDLS and CDR2 YYNGEE. The CDR3 has 17 amino acids. Trimming took 4 bases from V and 2 from J; bases not matched to a gene: 8. CDR3 protein: CASSPHGLAGSTDTQYF. The CDR3 DNA reads TGTGCCAGCAGCCCACATGGACTAGCGGGGTCCACAGATACGCAGTATTTT.

The J gene is TRBJ2-5, the V gene TRBV15; 7 bases match TRBD2. There are 14 residues in the CDR3. Germline V CDR1 and CDR2: LNHNV, YYDKDF (reference sequence). V shed 5 bases, J shed 5 bases, and the junction held 8 bases outside the gene matches. The DNA for the CDR3 is TGTGCCACCAGCTCCGTGGGGGGGTCGGAGACCCAGTACTTC. Its translation: CATSSVGGSETQYF.

This clone showed up just once. J is TRBJ2-3 and V is TRBV9; tentatively, D is TRBD2 (7 bases). This CDR3 contains 16 residues. V was shortened by 0 bases and J by 4 bases, with 15 bases between the two germline ends. Germline CDR1 reads SGDLS; CDR2 reads YYNGEE. The CDR3 region has the DNA TGTGCCAGCAGCGTAGTCTGGGGGGGGGCAGCAGATACGCAGTATTTT. This encodes CASSVVWGGAADTQYF.

The chain's CDR3 is CASSPNLGETQYF. The CDR3 DNA reads as TGTGCCAGCAGCCCAAACCTCGGGGAGACCCAGTACTTC. The V and J genes are TRBV4-2 and TRBJ2-5; D remains ambiguous. The CDR3 is 13 residues long. CDR1 is LGHNA and CDR2 is YNFKEQ in the germline V gene. V dropped 4 bases and J dropped 5 bases, with 11 bases sitting between them.

The gene calls are TRBV7-2 and TRBJ2-7; D gene ambiguous. CDR3 length: 16 residues. V shed 4 bases and J shed 0 bases, with 16 bases lying between them. In germline, CDR1 is SGHTA, CDR2 FQGNSA. The CDR3 spells CASSSPKSSVSYEQYF. The CDR3 DNA follows: TGTGCCAGCAGCTCCCCGAAGTCCAGCGTCTCCTACGAGCAGTACTTC.

The V gene is TRBV4-2, the J gene TRBJ2-1, with TRBD2 matching over 10 bases. V lost 0 bases, J lost 8 bases, and 7 bases stayed unmatched. Germline CDR1 reads LGHNA; CDR2 reads YNFKEQ. CDR3 length equals 16 residues. The CDR3 protein is CASSQDLAGGIDEQFF. CDR3 DNA: TGTGCCAGCAGCCAAGATTTAGCGGGGGGTATCGATGAGCAGTTCTTC.

This chain connects TRBV5-6 to TRBJ1-1, with 7 bases lining up with TRBD1. Germline assignment: CDR1 SGHDT and CDR2 YYEEEE. The CDR3 is made up of 14 amino acids. The junction had 12 bases not matched to a gene; V was cut back by 0 bases and J by 13 bases. Here the CDR3 reads CASSLEQGRADGFF. In DNA, the CDR3 is TGTGCCAGCAGCTTGGAACAGGGGCGTGCGGATGGTTTCTTT.

The chain has TRBV10-3 and TRBJ1-1, with a weak D call TRBD1 (6 bases). Germline lookup yields CDR1 ENHRY and CDR2 SYGVKD. CDR3 length: 15 amino acids. V lost 3 bases and J 2 bases, leaving 13 bases between the germline ends. In DNA form, the CDR3 reads TGTGCCATCAGTGACCGAATACAGGGTAACACTGAAGCTTTCTTT. Protein sequence: CAISDRIQGNTEAFF.

V gene TRBV18 combines with J gene TRBJ1-1; 7 nucleotides match TRBD1. Per germline, CDR1 KGHSH and CDR2 LQKENI. The V segment lost 2 bases and the J segment 3 bases; nucleotides outside the gene matches: 6. The CDR3 runs to 15 residues. CDR3 loop: CASSPRDSGDTEAFF. In nucleotides, the CDR3 is TGTGCCAGCTCACCAAGGGACAGTGGAGACACTGAAGCTTTCTTT.

V is TRBV5-1 and J is TRBJ2-3, with D maybe TRBD1 (5 bases). Trimming pared 4 bases from V and 0 bases from J, leaving 15 bases between. Germline-derived CDR1 and CDR2 are SGHRS and YFSETQ. This CDR3 spans 16 amino acids. CDR3: CASSTRQITSTDTQYF. As DNA, the CDR3 is TGCGCCAGCAGCACCAGACAGATTACTAGCACAGATACGCAGTATTTT.

As to this clone: At one end the junction does not follow the germline gene, possibly because of a read error. V is TRBV10-2 and J is TRBJ2-1, with D possibly matching TRBD2 (6 bases). This CDR3 contains 14 residues. Germline V lookup: CDR1 WSHSY, CDR2 SAAADI. The CDR3 loop reads CAISSGPSYNEQFF. CDR3 DNA: TGCGCCATCAGTAGCGGCCCCTCCTACAATGAGCAGTTCTTC.

In DNA, the CDR3 is TGCGCCAGCAGCAGACTAGCGGGATGGGCCTACGAGCAGTACTTC. Translated, it gives CASSRLAGWAYEQYF. J is TRBJ2-7 and V is TRBV5-1; 11 nucleotides line up with TRBD2. Trimming removed 4 bases from V and 2 bases from J; junction bases left unmatched: 5. CDR1 is SGHRS, CDR2 YFSETQ, per germline. This CDR3 region has 15 residues.

In regard to this clone: The junction departs from germline at one end; a sequencing error may be responsible. This chain uses TRBV5-1 with TRBJ1-2, with 7 positions matching TRBD1. Per germline, CDR1 SGHRS and CDR2 YFSETQ. This CDR3 region has 14 residues. The CDR3: CASSFLRDSYGYPF. CDR3 sequence (DNA): TGCGCCAGCAGCTTTCTCCGGGACAGCTATGGCTACCCCTTC. Variable domain in full (rest from reference TRBV5-1 and TRBJ1-2): KAGVTQTPRYLIKTRGQQVTLSCSPISGHRSVSWYQQTPGQGLQFLFEYFSETQRNKGNFPGRFSGRQFSNSRSEMNVSTLELGDSALYLCASSFLRDSYGYPFGSGTRLTVV.

The V and J genes are TRBV19 and TRBJ1-5; D possibly corresponds to TRBD1 (5 bases). The CDR3 covers 15 residues. Trimming shortened V by 5 bases and J by 5 bases, and 16 bases separated the two germline ends. Per germline, CDR1 LNHDA and CDR2 SQIVND (reference sequence). CDR3 sequence: CASSPGPQGYQPQHF. CDR3 nucleotides: TGTGCCAGTAGTCCGGGCCCTCAGGGCTATCAGCCCCAGCATTTT.

V usage is TRBV20-1 and J usage is TRBJ2-1, with 7 positions matching TRBD1. The germline V gene encodes CDR1 DFQATT and CDR2 SNEGSKA (reference sequence). CDR3 length: 11 amino acids. The J segment lost 10 bases and the V segment lost 3 bases, leaving 3 bases of the junction unmatched. The CDR3 loop reads CSARRGREQFF. In nucleotides, the CDR3 is TGCAGTGCTAGGAGGGGGCGAGAGCAGTTCTTC.

This chain connects TRBV7-9 to TRBJ1-5; TRBD1 matches at 10 bases. Germline V lookup: CDR1 SEHNR, CDR2 FQNEAQ (reference sequence). J was trimmed by 0 bases and V by 5 bases; bases with no gene match: 4. This CDR3 is built from 16 residues. In nucleotides, the CDR3 is TGTGCCAGCAGCACTGGGGACAGGGGTAGCAATCAGCCCCAGCATTTT. The encoded protein is CASSTGDRGSNQPQHF.